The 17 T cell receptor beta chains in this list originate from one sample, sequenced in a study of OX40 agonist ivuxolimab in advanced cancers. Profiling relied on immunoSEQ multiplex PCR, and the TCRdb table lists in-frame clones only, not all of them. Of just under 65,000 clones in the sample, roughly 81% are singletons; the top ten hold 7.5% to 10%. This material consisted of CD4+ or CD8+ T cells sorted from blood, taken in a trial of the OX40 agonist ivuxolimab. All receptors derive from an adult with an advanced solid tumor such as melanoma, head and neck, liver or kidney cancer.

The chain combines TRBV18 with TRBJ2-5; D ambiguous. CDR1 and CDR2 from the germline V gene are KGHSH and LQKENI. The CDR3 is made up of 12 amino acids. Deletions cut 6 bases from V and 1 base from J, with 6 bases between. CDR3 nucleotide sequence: TGTGCCAGCTCCCGGATCCAAGAGACCCAGTACTTC. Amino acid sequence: CASSRIQETQYF.

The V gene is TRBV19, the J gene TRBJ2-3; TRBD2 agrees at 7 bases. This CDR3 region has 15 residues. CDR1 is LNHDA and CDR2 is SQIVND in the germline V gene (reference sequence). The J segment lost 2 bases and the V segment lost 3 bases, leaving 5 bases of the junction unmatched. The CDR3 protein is CASSIGREYTDTQYF. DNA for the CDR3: TGTGCCAGTAGTATTGGGCGGGAGTACACAGATACGCAGTATTTT.

The CDR3: CASTSGTGQSYEQYF. CDR3 DNA: TGTGCCAGCACCTCCGGGACAGGACAATCCTACGAGCAGTACTTC. The V call is TRBV28, the J call TRBJ2-5, with 8 nucleotides matching TRBD1. The tail of the sequence fits TRBJ2-7 better, so the J call may be wrong. The CDR3 consists of 15 residues. CDR1 and CDR2 (germline): MDHEN, SYDVKM.

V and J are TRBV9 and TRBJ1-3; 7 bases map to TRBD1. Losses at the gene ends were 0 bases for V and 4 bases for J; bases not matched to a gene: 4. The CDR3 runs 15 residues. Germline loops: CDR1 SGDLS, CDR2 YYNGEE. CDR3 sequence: CASSVEGAYGNTIYF. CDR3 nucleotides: TGTGCCAGCAGCGTAGAGGGGGCTTACGGAAACACCATATATTTT.

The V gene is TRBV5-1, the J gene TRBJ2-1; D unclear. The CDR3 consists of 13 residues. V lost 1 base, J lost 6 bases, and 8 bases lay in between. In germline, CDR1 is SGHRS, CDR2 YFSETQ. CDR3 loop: CASSLMDPNEQFF. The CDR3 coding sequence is TGCGCCAGCAGCTTGATGGACCCCAATGAGCAGTTCTTC.

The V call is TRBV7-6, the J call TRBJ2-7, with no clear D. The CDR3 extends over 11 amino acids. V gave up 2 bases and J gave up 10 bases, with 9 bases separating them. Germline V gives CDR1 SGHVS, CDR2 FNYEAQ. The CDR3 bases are TGTGCCAGCAGCTTATCCGTGAATCAGTACTTC. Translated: CASSLSVNQYF.

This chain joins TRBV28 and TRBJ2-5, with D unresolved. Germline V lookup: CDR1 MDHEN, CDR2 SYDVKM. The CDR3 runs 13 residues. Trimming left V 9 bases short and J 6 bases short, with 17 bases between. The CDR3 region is CASGRNQIKTQYF. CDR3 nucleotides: TGTGCCAGTGGACGAAATCAAATCAAGACCCAGTACTTC.

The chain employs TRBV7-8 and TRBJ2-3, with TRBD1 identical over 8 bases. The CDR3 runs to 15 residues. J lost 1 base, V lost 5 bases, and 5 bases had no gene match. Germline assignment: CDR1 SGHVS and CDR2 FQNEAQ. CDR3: CASSNQGAGTDTQYF. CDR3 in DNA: TGTGCCAGCAGCAACCAGGGGGCGGGCACAGATACGCAGTATTTT.

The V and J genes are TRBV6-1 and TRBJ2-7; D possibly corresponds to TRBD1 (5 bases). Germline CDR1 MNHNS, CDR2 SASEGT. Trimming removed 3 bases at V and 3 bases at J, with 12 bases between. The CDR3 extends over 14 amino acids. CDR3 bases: TGTGCCAGCAGTGAGGGCAGGGCGAACTACGAGCAGTACTTC. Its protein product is CASSEGRANYEQYF.

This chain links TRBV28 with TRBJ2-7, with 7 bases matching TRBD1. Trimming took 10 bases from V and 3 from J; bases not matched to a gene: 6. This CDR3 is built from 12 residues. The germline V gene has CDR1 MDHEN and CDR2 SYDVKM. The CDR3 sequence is CATHRGFYEQYF. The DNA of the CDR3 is TGTGCCACGCACAGGGGATTCTACGAGCAGTACTTC. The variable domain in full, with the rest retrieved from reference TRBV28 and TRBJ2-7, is DVKVTQSSRYLVKRTGEKVFLECVQDMDHENMFWYRQDPGLGLRLIYFSYDVKMKEKGDIPEGYSVSREKKERFSLILESASTNQTSMYLCATHRGFYEQYFGPGTRLTVT.

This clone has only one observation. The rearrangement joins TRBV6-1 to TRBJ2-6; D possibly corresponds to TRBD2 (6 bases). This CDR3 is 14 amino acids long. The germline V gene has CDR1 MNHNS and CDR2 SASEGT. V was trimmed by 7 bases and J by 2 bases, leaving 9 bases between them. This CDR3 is CASMWGAGANVLTF. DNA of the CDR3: TGTGCCAGCATGTGGGGGGCTGGGGCCAACGTCCTGACTTTC.

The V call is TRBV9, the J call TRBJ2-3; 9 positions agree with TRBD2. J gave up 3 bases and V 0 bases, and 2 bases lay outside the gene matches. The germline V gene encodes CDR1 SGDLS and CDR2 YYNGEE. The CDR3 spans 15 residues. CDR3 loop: CASSVAAGGTDTQYF. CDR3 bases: TGTGCCAGCAGCGTAGCAGCGGGAGGAACAGATACGCAGTATTTT.

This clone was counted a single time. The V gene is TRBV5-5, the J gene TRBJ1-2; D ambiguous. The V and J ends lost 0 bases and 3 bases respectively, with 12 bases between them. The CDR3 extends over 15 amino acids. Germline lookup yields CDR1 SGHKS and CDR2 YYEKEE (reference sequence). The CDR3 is CASSLAAVSDYGYTF. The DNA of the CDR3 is TGTGCCAGCAGCTTGGCGGCGGTTTCGGACTATGGCTACACCTTC.

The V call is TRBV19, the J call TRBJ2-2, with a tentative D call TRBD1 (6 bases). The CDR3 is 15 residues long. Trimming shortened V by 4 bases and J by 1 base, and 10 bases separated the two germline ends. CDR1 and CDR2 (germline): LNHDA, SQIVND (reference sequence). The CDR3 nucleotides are TGTGCCAGTAGTACCGGACAGTTGAACACCGGGGAGCTGTTTTTT. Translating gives CASSTGQLNTGELFF.

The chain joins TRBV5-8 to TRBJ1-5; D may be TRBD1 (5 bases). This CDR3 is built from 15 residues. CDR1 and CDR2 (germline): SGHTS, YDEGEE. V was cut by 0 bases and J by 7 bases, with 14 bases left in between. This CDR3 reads CASSLAGIGGQPQHF. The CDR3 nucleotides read TGTGCCAGCAGCTTGGCAGGGATCGGTGGACAGCCCCAGCATTTT.

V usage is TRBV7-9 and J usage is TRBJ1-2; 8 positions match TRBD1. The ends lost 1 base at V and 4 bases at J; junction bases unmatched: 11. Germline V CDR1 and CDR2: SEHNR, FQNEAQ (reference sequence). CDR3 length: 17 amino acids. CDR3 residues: CASSLEAARGPRYGYTF. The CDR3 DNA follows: TGTGCCAGCAGCTTAGAAGCCGCCAGGGGGCCGCGCTATGGCTACACCTTC.

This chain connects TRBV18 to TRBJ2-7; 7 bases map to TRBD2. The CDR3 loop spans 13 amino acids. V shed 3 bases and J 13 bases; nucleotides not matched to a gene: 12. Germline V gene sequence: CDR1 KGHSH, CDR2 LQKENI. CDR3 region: CASSPPQRDSQYF. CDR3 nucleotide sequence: TGTGCCAGCTCACCCCCTCAGCGGGACTCACAATACTTC.